Following are 22 T cell receptor beta chains from one sample sequenced in a study of blood T cell repertoires in COVID-19. TCRdb's copy holds only in-frame clones and misses some; the assay was immunoSEQ multiplex PCR. Of about 160,000 clones in the sample, roughly 73% were seen once. The sample taken for sequencing was peripheral blood. Every receptor here comes from a man between 65 and 85 years old with acute or convalescent COVID-19.

The rearrangement links TRBV5-4 to TRBJ1-2, with a weak D call TRBD1 (5 bases). Germline loops: CDR1 SGHNT, CDR2 YYREEE (reference sequence). The CDR3 spans 15 residues. V was trimmed by 0 bases and J by 4 bases, leaving 13 bases between them. CDR3 sequence reads: CASSLVGAGIYGYTF. The CDR3 bases are TGTGCCAGCAGCTTGGTAGGCGCAGGGATCTATGGCTACACCTTC.

The CDR3 region is CASSQIRETQYF. The DNA for the CDR3 is TGTGCCAGCAGCCAAATCAGGGAGACCCAGTACTTC. The rearrangement joins TRBV3-1 (or the pseudogene TRBV3-2) to TRBJ2-5; D gene uncertain. Germline assignment: CDR1 LGHDT and CDR2 YNNKEL (reference sequence). CDR3 length equals 12 residues. Trimming removed 2 bases at V and 5 bases at J, with 6 bases between.

The V call is TRBV2, the J call TRBJ1-1; D is undetermined. The CDR3 loop spans 14 amino acids. With 6 bases removed from V and 2 bases from J, the gap between germline ends came to 13 bases. Germline-derived CDR1 and CDR2 are SNHLY and FYNNEI. The CDR3 loop is CASRSVTSNTEAFF. CDR3 nucleotides: TGTGCCAGCAGATCAGTTACCTCCAACACTGAAGCTTTCTTT. The full variable domain, with the rest looked up from reference TRBV2 and TRBJ1-1, is EPEVTQTPSHQVTQMGQEVILRCVPISNHLYFYWYRQILGQKVEFLVSFYNNEISEKSEIFDDQFSVERPDGSNFTLKIRSTKLEDSAMYFCASRSVTSNTEAFFGQGTRLTVV.

This chain uses TRBV6-2 or TRBV6-3 with TRBJ1-4; D unclear. The germline V gene has CDR1 MNHEY and CDR2 SVGEGT. Trimming took 1 base from V and 7 from J, leaving 10 bases between them. The CDR3 has 14 amino acids. The CDR3 here is CASSYYGEGEKLFF. The DNA of the CDR3 is TGTGCCAGCAGTTACTACGGGGAAGGTGAAAAACTGTTTTTT.

This sequence joins TRBV6-6 and TRBJ2-1; tentatively, D is TRBD2 (6 bases). Deletions cut 0 bases from V and 6 bases from J, with 9 bases between. The germline V gene has CDR1 MNHNY and CDR2 SVGAGI (reference sequence). The CDR3 runs to 14 residues. As DNA, the CDR3 is TGTGCCAGCAGTTACTCGATGGGGGGCAATGAGCAGTTCTTC. Its translation is CASSYSMGGNEQFF.

In this sample, this clone turned up many times. The chain employs TRBV27 and TRBJ2-3; TRBD1 aligns across 8 bases. Trimming took 9 bases from V and 4 from J; bases not matched to a gene: 15. This CDR3 has 16 residues. CDR1 MNHEY and CDR2 SMNVEV come from the germline V gene (reference sequence). CDR3 sequence (DNA): TGTGCCAGTTTCAGTTCCGGGACAGGTTTTGCAGATACGCAGTATTTT. It yields the protein CASFSSGTGFADTQYF.

The J gene is TRBJ2-5, the V gene TRBV10-3; possible D gene TRBD2, 6 bases. The CDR3 is 12 residues long. Deletions cut 10 bases from V and 4 bases from J, with 13 bases between. CDR1 is ENHRY, CDR2 SYGVKD, per germline. The chain's CDR3 is CATAGTGETQYF. DNA of the CDR3: TGTGCCACCGCGGGGACCGGAGAGACCCAGTACTTC.

This clone appeared a few times. This sequence joins TRBV10-1 and TRBJ2-2, with 7 bases lining up with TRBD1. Per the germline V gene, CDR1 is WNHNN and CDR2 is SYGVQD (reference sequence). After removal of 6 bases from V and 0 bases from J, the junction contained 4 bases not matched to a gene. CDR3 size: 15 residues. CDR3 sequence reads: CASSAGTANTGELFF. Written as DNA, the CDR3 is TGCGCCAGCAGCGCAGGGACAGCGAACACCGGGGAGCTGTTTTTT.

The V gene is TRBV19, the J gene TRBJ2-7; TRBD1 aligns across 9 bases. This CDR3 region has 15 residues. Trimming removed 6 bases from V and 1 base from J; junction bases left unmatched: 7. Germline loops: CDR1 LNHDA, CDR2 SQIVND (reference sequence). The CDR3, as DNA: TGTGCCAGTAGCGCCGGGACAGGGCAATCCTACGAGCAGTACTTC. Residues: CASSAGTGQSYEQYF.

This clone has just a few counts. The DNA of the CDR3 is TGTGCCAGCAGTTTGGCTCTGTCTGAAGCTTTCTTT. The encoded protein is CASSLALSEAFF. The chain is built from TRBV3-1 (or the pseudogene TRBV3-2) and TRBJ1-1, with D unresolved. V gave up 6 bases and J gave up 6 bases, with 11 bases separating them. CDR3 length: 12 residues. Germline CDR1 LGHDT, CDR2 YNNKEL (reference sequence).

The V call is TRBV5-1, the J call TRBJ2-4, with D perhaps matching TRBD1 (5 bases). V gave up 0 bases and J gave up 2 bases, with 6 bases separating them. This CDR3 contains 14 residues. Looked up from germline, CDR1 is SGHRS and CDR2 is YFSETQ. Here the CDR3 reads CASSLEGTKNIQYF. CDR3 DNA sequence: TGCGCCAGCAGCTTGGAGGGGACCAAAAACATTCAGTACTTC.

There are a few counts of this clone. The chain uses TRBV5-1 and TRBJ1-2, with D unclear. Germline V gene lookup returns CDR1 SGHRS and CDR2 YFSETQ. The CDR3 extends over 13 amino acids. V lost 2 bases and J 4 bases, leaving 9 bases between the germline ends. As DNA, the CDR3 is TGCGCCAGCAGCTTAAGCGGGAGCTATGGCTACACCTTC. It is translated as CASSLSGSYGYTF.

This clone was counted a few times. The V gene is TRBV4-2, the J gene TRBJ2-3; TRBD2 agrees at 10 bases. The CDR3 contains 17 residues. With 0 bases clipped from V and 4 bases from J, the junction kept 7 bases outside the gene matches. CDR1 and CDR2 (germline): LGHNA, YNFKEQ. The CDR3 DNA reads TGTGCCAGCAGCCAAGACGGCCAGCGGGGGGGCGCAGATACGCAGTATTTT. Its protein product is CASSQDGQRGGADTQYF.

The chain has TRBV28 and TRBJ1-2; D not certain. V was clipped by 6 bases and J by 4 bases, with 12 bases between them. The CDR3 sequence is 13 residues long. Germline-derived CDR1 and CDR2 are MDHEN and SYDVKM. In DNA form, the CDR3 reads TGTGCCAGCAGAATAGCAGACCGCTATGGCTACACCTTC. Translation: CASRIADRYGYTF.

The gene calls are TRBV18 and TRBJ2-6, with TRBD2 matching over 7 bases. Unmatched junction bases numbered 14, after V lost 3 bases and J lost 0 bases. This CDR3 is built from 20 residues. CDR1 is KGHSH, CDR2 LQKENI, per germline. The CDR3 sequence: CASSPYPLGTISSGANVLTF. In DNA, the CDR3 is TGTGCCAGCTCACCTTACCCCCTCGGGACTATAAGCTCTGGGGCCAACGTCCTGACTTTC.

The chain combines TRBV19 with TRBJ1-5; D not resolved. Germline V CDR1 and CDR2: LNHDA, SQIVND (reference sequence). The CDR3 is made up of 13 amino acids. Trimming removed 9 bases at V and 8 bases at J, with 17 bases between. For the CDR3, the DNA is TGTGCCAGCGAGAACCCGCCCTTGGAGCCCCAGCATTTT. It yields the protein CASENPPLEPQHF.

The chain recombines TRBV28 with TRBJ1-1; D is perhaps TRBD1 (5 bases). Trimming cost V 6 bases and J 1 base, with 15 bases left between them. The CDR3 runs 15 residues. Germline V gene lookup returns CDR1 MDHEN and CDR2 SYDVKM. The CDR3 reads CASSPPGNWNTEAFF. In nucleotides, the CDR3 is TGTGCCAGCAGCCCCCCAGGGAATTGGAACACTGAAGCTTTCTTT. Full variable domain (remainder filled in from reference TRBV28 and TRBJ1-1): DVKVTQSSRYLVKRTGEKVFLECVQDMDHENMFWYRQDPGLGLRLIYFSYDVKMKEKGDIPEGYSVSREKKERFSLILESASTNQTSMYLCASSPPGNWNTEAFFGQGTRLTVV.

The table lists this clone with a few counts. This chain uses TRBV7-9 with TRBJ1-4, with unresolved D. The CDR3 sequence is 14 residues long. V lost 0 bases and J 5 bases, leaving 7 bases between the germline ends. Looked up from germline, CDR1 is SEHNR and CDR2 is FQNEAQ (reference sequence). As DNA, the CDR3 is TGTGCCAGCAGCTTAGCGTCGGGAAATGAAAAACTGTTTTTT. It yields the protein CASSLASGNEKLFF. The variable domain in full, completed from reference TRBV7-9 and TRBJ1-4, reads DTGVSQNPRHKITKRGQNVTFRCDPISEHNRLYWYRQTLGQGPEFLTYFQNEAQLEKSRLLSDRFSAERPKGSFSTLEIQRTEQGDSAMYLCASSLASGNEKLFFGSGTQLSVL.

The chain combines TRBV6-5 with TRBJ2-7, with 7 bases that match TRBD1. With 0 bases clipped from V and 6 bases from J, the junction kept 11 bases outside the gene matches. Germline V lookup: CDR1 MNHEY, CDR2 SVGAGI. CDR3 length: 16 amino acids. The chain's CDR3 is CASSYSRQGLFGEQYF. DNA for the CDR3: TGTGCCAGCAGTTACTCGAGACAGGGCCTGTTTGGCGAGCAGTACTTC.

The V call is TRBV7-9, the J call TRBJ1-4; 7 positions match TRBD1. V lost 5 bases, J lost 0 bases, and 6 bases stayed unmatched. The CDR3 spans 16 residues. Germline CDR1 SEHNR, CDR2 FQNEAQ (reference sequence). CDR3 DNA: TGTGCCAGCAGCCAGGGGACAGCGACAACTAATGAAAAACTGTTTTTT. Its protein product is CASSQGTATTNEKLFF.

The J gene is TRBJ2-7, the V gene TRBV5-6, with a weak D call TRBD1 (5 bases). The CDR3 is 13 residues long. The germline V and J ends were trimmed by 0 bases and 4 bases, with 8 bases remaining between them. Germline V gene sequence: CDR1 SGHDT, CDR2 YYEEEE. CDR3 sequence: CASSLARDYEQYF. The CDR3 nucleotides are TGTGCCAGCAGCTTGGCCAGGGATTACGAGCAGTACTTC.

The chain combines TRBV19 with TRBJ1-1, with D perhaps TRBD1 (6 bases). This CDR3 has 16 residues. V shed 5 bases and J shed 5 bases, with 21 bases lying between them. Germline CDR1 and CDR2: LNHDA and SQIVND (reference sequence). CDR3 loop: CASSVQGPRRLTEAFF. In DNA, the CDR3 is TGTGCCAGTAGTGTACAGGGCCCGCGTCGTCTTACTGAAGCTTTCTTT.